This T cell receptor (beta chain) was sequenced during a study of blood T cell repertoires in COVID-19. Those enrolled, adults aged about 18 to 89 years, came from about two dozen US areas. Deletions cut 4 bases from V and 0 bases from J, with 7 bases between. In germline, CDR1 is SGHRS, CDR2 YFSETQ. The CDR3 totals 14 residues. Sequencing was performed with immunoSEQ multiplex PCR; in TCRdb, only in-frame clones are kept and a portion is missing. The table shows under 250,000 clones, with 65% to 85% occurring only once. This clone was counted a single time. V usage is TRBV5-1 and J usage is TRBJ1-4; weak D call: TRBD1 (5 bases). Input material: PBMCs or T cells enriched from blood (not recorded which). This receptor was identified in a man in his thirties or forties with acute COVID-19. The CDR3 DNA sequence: TGCGCCAGCAGCGAGGACACAACTAATGAAAAACTGTTTTTT. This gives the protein CASSEDTTNEKLFF.